Following are 7 T cell receptor beta chains from one sample sequenced in a study of CD8 T cells in ankylosing spondylitis. Using its own MiXCR run on the 5' RACE reads, TCRdb lists one record per CDR3 protein. The profile shows approximately 42,000 distinct CDR3 sequences, about 4% of them singletons. The sample was blood, either unsorted or a sorted T cell fraction (not recorded which). The receptors were sampled from a female donor with ankylosing spondylitis or in good health (not recorded which).

This clonotype has a count of ten or more. The V gene is TRBV9, the J gene TRBJ1-2, with TRBD1 as a possible D gene (6 bases). This CDR3 has 14 residues. The V end lost 4 bases, the J end lost 4 bases, and 14 bases lay between the germline ends. Germline loops: CDR1 SGDLS, CDR2 YYNGEE. For the CDR3, the DNA is TGTGCCAGCAGCACTCAGACAGGAGGCTATGGCTACACCTTC. Translation: CASSTQTGGYGYTF. Supplemented by reference TRBV9 and TRBJ1-2, the full variable domain reads DSGVTQTPKHLITATGQRVTLRCSPRSGDLSVYWYQQSLDQGLQFLIQYYNGEERAKGNILERFSAQQFPDLHSELNLSSLELGDSALYFCASSTQTGGYGYTFGSGTRLTVV.

In its sample, this clonotype was seen many times. This chain connects TRBV9 to TRBJ1-1; TRBD1 might be the D (6 bases). The germline CDR1 and CDR2 sequences are SGDLS and YYNGEE. This CDR3 is 16 amino acids long. The ends were cut back, 0 bases at V and 1 base at J, with 13 bases in the middle. The CDR3 region has the DNA TGTGCCAGCAGCGTAGGTGGGGGCGCGGGGAACACTGAAGCTTTCTTT. This encodes CASSVGGGAGNTEAFF.

This clonotype was found many times. This sequence joins TRBV9 and TRBJ2-3; the match to TRBD2 covers 8 bases. Germline assignment: CDR1 SGDLS and CDR2 YYNGEE. V was clipped by 4 bases and J by 5 bases; unmatched bases: 6. There are 14 residues in the CDR3. The DNA for the CDR3 is TGTGCCAGCAGCACCGGGGGGGCCGTAGATACGCAGTATTTT. It specifies CASSTGGAVDTQYF.

This clonotype was recorded at least ten times. The chain is built from TRBV24-1 and TRBJ2-2; 7 bases map to TRBD1. This CDR3 region has 17 residues. CDR1 KGHDR and CDR2 SFDVKD come from the germline V gene. J gave up 0 bases and V 1 base, and 4 bases lay outside the gene matches. CDR3 sequence: CATSDLPGGPNTGELFF. The CDR3 region has the DNA TGTGCCACCAGTGATTTACCAGGGGGACCGAACACCGGGGAGCTGTTTTTT.

This clonotype was counted at least ten times. This chain uses TRBV9 with TRBJ2-5, with 10 bases that match TRBD2. The CDR3 has 15 amino acids. The V gene end was trimmed by 3 bases and the J gene end by 2 bases; junction bases not matched to a gene: 4. Germline CDR1 and CDR2: SGDLS and YYNGEE. The CDR3 region has the DNA TGTGCCAGCAGCGCCCTAGCGGGGGTGCAAGAGACCCAGTACTTC. It translates to CASSALAGVQETQYF.

This clonotype was counted a few times. The V and J genes are TRBV9 and TRBJ1-5; D is perhaps TRBD1 (5 bases). This CDR3 is built from 13 residues. The ends were cut back, 4 bases at V and 6 bases at J, with 11 bases in the middle. The germline CDR1 and CDR2 sequences are SGDLS and YYNGEE. This chain's CDR3 is CASSPGPLQPQHF. The DNA of the CDR3 is TGTGCCAGCAGCCCGGGGCCCCTTCAGCCCCAGCATTTT.

This clonotype was picked up many times. V is TRBV9 and J is TRBJ2-7; 9 bases fit TRBD1. After removal of 5 bases from V and 2 bases from J, the junction contained 5 bases not matched to a gene. CDR1 is SGDLS, CDR2 YYNGEE, per germline. CDR3 length: 14 residues. The CDR3 coding sequence is TGTGCCAGCAGTCGGGGACAGGGTACCTACGAGCAGTACTTC. Its protein is CASSRGQGTYEQYF.